A single sample gave rise to the 2 T cell receptor beta chains below, sequenced in a study of immune evolution from preneoplasia to lung adenocarcinoma. Libraries were prepared by immunoSEQ multiplex PCR; TCRdb keeps only in-frame clonotypes and omits some of them. The table lists around 5,000 clones, 88% of them singletons. The source material was FFPE invasive lung adenocarcinoma tissue. These receptors were taken from a person aged 45-65 years with lung adenocarcinoma.

In regard to this clone: A junction boundary mismatches the germline segment, possibly from a read error. The chain recombines TRBV6-1 with TRBJ2-7, with 7 bases aligning to TRBD1. Germline-derived CDR1 and CDR2 are MNHNS and SASEGT. This CDR3 contains 15 residues. DNA for the CDR3: TGTGCCAGCAGTGAAGCTGGGACAGTCGGTCGCGAGCAGTACTTT. It specifies CASSEAGTVGREQYF.

The chain joins TRBV15 to TRBJ2-5, with D possibly matching TRBD2 (5 bases). The CDR3 loop spans 13 amino acids. Trimming took off 5 bases at V and 2 bases at J, with 9 bases between the two ends. Germline lookup yields CDR1 LNHNV and CDR2 YYDKDF (reference sequence). The CDR3 spells CATSQSGQETQYF. The DNA for the CDR3 is TGTGCCACCAGCCAAAGCGGTCAAGAGACCCAGTACTTC.